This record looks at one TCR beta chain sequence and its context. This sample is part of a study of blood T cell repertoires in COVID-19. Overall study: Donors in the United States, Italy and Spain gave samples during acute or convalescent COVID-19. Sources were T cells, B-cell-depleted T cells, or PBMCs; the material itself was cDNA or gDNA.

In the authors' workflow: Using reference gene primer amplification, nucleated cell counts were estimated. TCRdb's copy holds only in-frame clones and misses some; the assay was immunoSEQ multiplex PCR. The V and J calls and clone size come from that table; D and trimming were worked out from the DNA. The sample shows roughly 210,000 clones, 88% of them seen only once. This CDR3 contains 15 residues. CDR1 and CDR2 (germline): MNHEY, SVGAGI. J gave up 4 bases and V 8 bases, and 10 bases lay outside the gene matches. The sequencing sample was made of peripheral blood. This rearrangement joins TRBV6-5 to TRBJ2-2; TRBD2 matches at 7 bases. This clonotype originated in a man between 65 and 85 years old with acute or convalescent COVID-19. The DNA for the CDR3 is TGTGCCAGCCGGGTGGAGGGAGGGACCACCGGGGAGCTGTTTTTT. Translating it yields CASRVEGGTTGELFF.